This T cell receptor beta chain comes out of a study of radiotherapy plus CTLA-4 blockade in lung cancer. Overall study results and limits: Clones of tumor-derived TCRs expanded in blood after radiotherapy plus ipilimumab. Early blood T cell clone changes and increased post-radiation serum interferon-beta were reportedly the strongest response predictors.

Comments on this clone: What it recognizes is unknown.

The table came from immunoSEQ multiplex PCR; TCRdb's copy has only in-frame clones and leaves some out. This table holds 90,000 or so clones, about 83% found once. The CDR3 has 16 amino acids. Germline V gene sequence: CDR1 SGHDT, CDR2 YYEEEE. V lost 4 bases, J lost 4 bases, and 11 bases stayed unmatched. Focal radiation and CTLA-4 blockade (ipilimumab) were tested in chemo-refractory metastatic non-small-cell lung cancer patients. The TCR was taken from a human donor with non-small cell lung cancer who had stable disease on radiotherapy plus ipilimumab. Sequencing was performed on peripheral blood, taken from a patient treated with radiotherapy plus ipilimumab. The rearrangement links TRBV5-6 to TRBJ1-1, with 9 nucleotides matching TRBD1. CDR3: CASSGGTGWKGTEAFF. CDR3 nucleotide sequence: TGTGCCAGCAGCGGGGGGACAGGGTGGAAGGGCACTGAAGCTTTCTTT.